A selection of T cell receptor beta chains follows, all from one sample in a study of cytotoxic CD8 clonotypes in ibrutinib-treated CLL. Generated by immunoSEQ multiplex PCR, the TCRdb table keeps only in-frame clones and is missing some. This repertoire shows about 130,000 clones, 70% to 80% found once; its top ten account for 9.5% to 15%. The sequencing here drew on PBMCs, taken after 12 months of ibrutinib treatment. The receptor set was obtained from a human donor with chronic lymphocytic leukemia. Each CDR3 is given with its conserved first and last residue. A D gene is named only where the DNA matches it firmly. Size is omitted from some rows. Given values are once, few, many or a class for expanded clones.

V: TRBV30; J: TRBJ1-2; D: TRBD1; size: -; DNA: TGTGCCTGGGCCGGGACAGGGGGCGGCGGCTATGGCTACACCTTC; CDR3: CAWAGTGGGGYGYTF
V: TRBV7-8; J: TRBJ2-5; D: -; size: -; DNA: TGTGCCAGCAGCTTCAACCTCGGGAGAGGGGCATCAAGAGAGACCCAGTACTTC; CDR3: CASSFNLGRGASRETQYF
V: TRBV27; J: TRBJ1-1; D: -; size: -; DNA: TGTGCCAGCAGATCATGGGCCGTCGGGGGTGGGTCCCGGTTGAACACTGAAGCTTTCTTT; CDR3: CASRSWAVGGGSRLNTEAFF
V: TRBV5-1; J: TRBJ1-1; D: TRBD1; size: -; DNA: TGCGCCAGCAGCTTGGGAACAGGGGGCGGCACTGAAGCTTTCTTT; CDR3: CASSLGTGGGTEAFF
V: TRBV7-8; J: TRBJ2-4; D: -; size: -; DNA: TGTGCCAGCAGCTTAGCCGGGAGTAGTGACCTAGCCAAAAACATTCAGTACTTC; CDR3: CASSLAGSSDLAKNIQYF
V: TRBV4-2; J: TRBJ2-2; D: -; size: -; DNA: TGTGCCAGCAGCCACCATGAGGGACTCACCGGGGAGCTGTTTTTT; CDR3: CASSHHEGLTGELFF
V: TRBV4-2; J: TRBJ2-1; D: TRBD2; size: -; DNA: TGTGCCAGCAGCCAAGATTGGACTAGCGGCTACAATGAGCAGTTCTTC; CDR3: CASSQDWTSGYNEQFF
V: TRBV28; J: TRBJ1-5; D: -; size: -; DNA: TGTGCCAGCACCGCATATAGTCAGCCCCAGCATTTT; CDR3: CASTAYSQPQHF
V: TRBV5-3; J: TRBJ1-2; D: TRBD1; size: -; DNA: TGTGCCAGCAGCCCGCTACTGGACAGGCTAGGAGGCCACACCTTC; CDR3: CASSPLLDRLGGHTF
V: TRBV6-5; J: TRBJ1-5; D: -; size: -; DNA: TGTGCCAGCAGTTTTCGGAGAGATCAGCCCCAGCATTTT; CDR3: CASSFRRDQPQHF
V: TRBV20-1; J: TRBJ1-2; D: -; size: -; DNA: TGCAGTGCTTATGGCTACACCTTC; CDR3: CSAYGYTF
V: TRBV6-5; J: TRBJ1-1; D: -; size: -; DNA: TGTGCCAGCAGCCGTGGGATCGCTGAAGCTTTCTTT; CDR3: CASSRGIAEAFF
V: TRBV10-2; J: TRBJ1-2; D: -; size: -; DNA: TGCGCCAGCAGTGGGGTAGGGGTCTATGGCTACACCTTC; CDR3: CASSGVGVYGYTF
V: TRBV19; J: TRBJ2-7; D: TRBD1; size: -; DNA: TGTGCCAGTAGTATCGGGACAGGGGCCTACGAGCAGTACTTC; CDR3: CASSIGTGAYEQYF
V: TRBV15; J: TRBJ2-7; D: TRBD2; size: -; DNA: TGTGCCACCAGAATCGCCACTAGCGGGAACTACGAGCAGTACTTC; CDR3: CATRIATSGNYEQYF
V: TRBV7-6; J: TRBJ2-5; D: TRBD1; size: many; DNA: TGTGCCAGCAGCCCTTTTATGGGGACAGGACAAGAGACCCAGTACTTC; CDR3: CASSPFMGTGQETQYF
V: TRBV11-2; J: TRBJ1-4; D: -; size: few; DNA: TGTGCCAGCAGACGTCGACAGGCCGGTGTAAAACTGTTTTTT; CDR3: CASRRRQAGVKLFF
V: TRBV18; J: TRBJ2-5; D: -; size: -; DNA: TGTGCCAGCTCACCACGGGTACAGGAGGTGACCCAGTACTTC; CDR3: CASSPRVQEVTQYF
V: TRBV5-6; J: TRBJ1-2; D: -; size: -; DNA: TGTGCCAGCAGCCCAACACCGGGACTGCCTAACACCTTC; CDR3: CASSPTPGLPNTF
V: TRBV14; J: TRBJ2-7; D: -; size: -; DNA: TGTGCCAGCAGCCTCGGACTTTACGAGCAGTACTTC; CDR3: CASSLGLYEQYF
V: TRBV6-4; J: TRBJ2-3; D: -; size: -; DNA: TGTGCCAGCAGTGACTCGATAAGCACAGATACGCAGTATTTT; CDR3: CASSDSISTDTQYF
V: TRBV28; J: TRBJ1-5; D: -; size: -; DNA: TGTGCCAGCAGTCTTAGTCTAAGATCACCCCCGGCACGAACGTATAGCAATCAGCCCCAGCATTTT; CDR3: CASSLSLRSPPARTYSNQPQHF
V: TRBV14; J: TRBJ1-1; D: TRBD1; size: -; DNA: TGTGCCAGCCAGCCAGGGGGAGGTATGGCTTTCTTT; CDR3: CASQPGGGMAFF
V: TRBV5-3; J: TRBJ1-1; D: -; size: -; DNA: TGTGCCAGAAGCTTGAATACAGGGTTGGGAGGGAACACTGAAGCTTTCTTT; CDR3: CARSLNTGLGGNTEAFF
V: TRBV5-1; J: TRBJ2-7; D: TRBD2; size: few; DNA: TGCGCCAGCAGCTTGAGCGGGAGAACTCCCTACGAGCAGTACTTC; CDR3: CASSLSGRTPYEQYF
V: TRBV4-1; J: TRBJ2-3; D: TRBD1; size: -; DNA: TGCGCCAGCAGCCGGGGACAGGAGACTGGCACTAGCACAGATACGCAGTATTTT; CDR3: CASSRGQETGTSTDTQYF
V: TRBV30; J: TRBJ1-4; D: -; size: -; DNA: TGTGCCTGGAGTCAACGAATAGAAAAACTGTTTTTT; CDR3: CAWSQRIEKLFF
V: TRBV4-3; J: TRBJ2-6; D: -; size: -; DNA: TGCGCCAGCAGCCTCAGACAGGGGACTACTGGGGCCAACGTCCTGACTTTC; CDR3: CASSLRQGTTGANVLTF
V: TRBV7-2; J: TRBJ1-1; D: TRBD1; size: -; DNA: TGTGCCAGCAGCTTCGGGACAGACTACACTGAAGCTTTCTTT; CDR3: CASSFGTDYTEAFF
V: TRBV19; J: TRBJ1-2; D: -; size: -; DNA: TGTGCCAGTAGTATCGGACTGAGGGGCTACACCTTC; CDR3: CASSIGLRGYTF
V: TRBV19; J: TRBJ2-2; D: TRBD2; size: -; DNA: TGTGCCAGTAGTAGGGGACTAGCGGGACTTAACACCGGGGAGCTGTTTTTT; CDR3: CASSRGLAGLNTGELFF
V: TRBV30; J: TRBJ1-2; D: -; size: -; DNA: TGTGCCTGGAGTACTACCTTGGGGATTGGCTACACCTTC; CDR3: CAWSTTLGIGYTF
V: TRBV10-3; J: TRBJ1-2; D: -; size: -; DNA: TGTGCCATCAGTGAGGGATCATCCGGGGCCAGAATCTATGGCTACACCTTC; CDR3: CAISEGSSGARIYGYTF
V: TRBV10-2; J: TRBJ2-7; D: TRBD2; size: -; DNA: TGCGCCAGTCTGGGACTAGCGGGAAGCCGGAGCTCCTACGAGCAGTACTTC; CDR3: CASLGLAGSRSSYEQYF
V: TRBV18; J: TRBJ2-1; D: TRBD2; size: -; DNA: TGTGCCAGCTCACCTCCACTAGCGGGAGCCAACGGGAGTGCCTACAATGAGCAGTTCTTC; CDR3: CASSPPLAGANGSAYNEQFF
V: TRBV7-3; J: TRBJ1-2; D: TRBD1; size: -; DNA: TGTGCCAGCAGCCCAGGACAGGGGCTTGGCTACACCTTC; CDR3: CASSPGQGLGYTF
V: TRBV15; J: TRBJ1-2; D: -; size: -; DNA: TGTGCCACCAGCAGAGGTCTCCTGGGACGTCAAAACTATGGCTACACCTTC; CDR3: CATSRGLLGRQNYGYTF
V: TRBV7-9; J: TRBJ1-3; D: -; size: -; DNA: TGTGCCAGCAGCCCCACCTCTTTGGGATCTGGAAACACCATATATTTT; CDR3: CASSPTSLGSGNTIYF
V: TRBV29-1; J: TRBJ2-3; D: TRBD2; size: -; DNA: TGCAGCGGACGGACTAGCGGGAGCACAGATACGCAGTATTTT; CDR3: CSGRTSGSTDTQYF
V: TRBV5-4; J: TRBJ2-5; D: TRBD2; size: -; DNA: TGTGCCAGCAGCCCAAGGACTAGCGGGAGTATGCGAGAGACCCAGTACTTC; CDR3: CASSPRTSGSMRETQYF
V: TRBV27; J: TRBJ2-1; D: TRBD2; size: -; DNA: TGTGCCAGCAGCTCGGGACTAGCGGCCACTAGCTCCTACAATGAGCAGTTCTTC; CDR3: CASSSGLAATSSYNEQFF
V: TRBV28; J: TRBJ2-5; D: -; size: -; DNA: TGTGCCAGCAGTTTTGTAGAACAGGGATTAGAGACCCAGTACTTC; CDR3: CASSFVEQGLETQYF
V: TRBV6-1; J: TRBJ1-3; D: TRBD1; size: -; DNA: TGTGCCAGCAGTGAATATGACAGGGGCTCTGGAAACACCATATATTTT; CDR3: CASSEYDRGSGNTIYF
V: TRBV19; J: TRBJ2-7; D: TRBD1; size: -; DNA: TGTGCCAGTAAGCCCGGGACAGGCTCCTACGAGCAGTACTTC; CDR3: CASKPGTGSYEQYF
V: TRBV29-1; J: TRBJ2-7; D: -; size: -; DNA: TGCAGCGTTGCAGGCGGGGTCCCCCCCTACGAGCAGTACTTC; CDR3: CSVAGGVPPYEQYF
V: TRBV19; J: TRBJ1-5; D: -; size: -; DNA: TGTGCCAGTAGTATAATTGTAATGTCAGGGCTTGAGAATCAGCCCCAGCATTTT; CDR3: CASSIIVMSGLENQPQHF
V: TRBV5-1; J: TRBJ1-1; D: -; size: -; DNA: TGCGCCAGCAGCTTGGAAGGTCCCCCACAGAACACTGAAGCTTTCTTT; CDR3: CASSLEGPPQNTEAFF
V: TRBV4-1; J: TRBJ1-5; D: -; size: -; DNA: TGCGCCAGCAGCCAAGATCCTATTGGTAGCAATCAGCCCCAGCATTTT; CDR3: CASSQDPIGSNQPQHF
V: TRBV7-6; J: TRBJ2-2; D: TRBD2; size: -; DNA: TGTGCCAGCAGCCCATCCGGGGGGAAGGCGAACACCGGGGAGCTGTTTTTT; CDR3: CASSPSGGKANTGELFF
V: TRBV7-2; J: TRBJ1-1; D: TRBD1; size: -; DNA: TGTGCCAGCAGCTTGACAGGGTCGAACACTGAAGCTTTCTTT; CDR3: CASSLTGSNTEAFF
V: TRBV10-2; J: TRBJ2-1; D: -; size: -; DNA: TGCGCCAGCAGTGATTTGTCAGGGGAGCAGTTCTTC; CDR3: CASSDLSGEQFF